These 24 T cell receptor beta chains share one sample of origin, sequenced in a study of regulatory T cells in long-lasting Graves disease (dated by TCRdb to the early 2020s). Receptor libraries were prepared by multiplex PCR. Sequencing took place on an Illumina HiSeq 4000. To build TCR beta libraries, CDR3 regions were amplified by Arm-PCR using iRepertoire HTBI primers. TCRdb redid the processing of the public reads, applying fastp at Q25 and MiXCR, and retained in-frame beta chains. Rows merge per CDR3 protein into single entries with the most common DNA and genes. The sample table contains roughly 320,000 distinct CDR3 sequences; only one count was recorded for approximately 16% of them. The ten largest clones capture just under 30% of the sample. The time point tag for this specimen amounts to: newly diagnosed GD, antithyroid drugs for less than 3 months. For both TCR sequencing and RNA sequencing, RNA was extracted from PBMCs using TRIzol.

This sample was also put to use in a study of T cells in Graves' hyperthyroidism and ophthalmopathy.

This specimen was peripheral blood mononuclear cells (PBMCs), taken at new diagnosis, from a patient treated with antithyroid drugs. These receptor sequences come from a man aged 35 to 55 with Graves disease. Donor details come from another sample of the same person, matched by shared clones.

The gene calls are TRBV6-1 and TRBJ2-7; D may be TRBD1 or TRBD2 (5 bases each). CDR3 length: 14 amino acids. Trimming shortened V by 6 bases and J by 5 bases, and 17 bases separated the two germline ends. Germline CDR1 and CDR2: MNHNS and SASEGT. The CDR3 is CASSSGTANHEQYF. The CDR3 DNA reads as TGTGCCAGCAGCTCCGGGACGGCCAACCACGAGCAGTACTTC.

This chain connects TRBV5-1 to TRBJ2-2; 12 nucleotides match TRBD2. Germline CDR1 is SGHRS and CDR2 is YFSETQ. V gave up 4 bases and J gave up 4 bases; unmatched junction bases: 8. CDR3 length equals 17 residues. Written as DNA, the CDR3 is TGCGCCAGCAGCCCGGATGGGGGACTAGCGGGCACCGGGGAGCTGTTTTTT. It yields the protein CASSPDGGLAGTGELFF.

This clonotype was recorded at least ten times. The chain is built from TRBV4-2 and TRBJ2-7, with 7 bases matching TRBD2. The CDR3 is made up of 15 amino acids. J was trimmed by 4 bases and V by 0 bases; bases with no gene match: 6. CDR1 and CDR2 from the germline V gene are LGHNA and YNFKEQ. The CDR3 DNA follows: TGTGCCAGCAGCCAAGAGGGGGGGGTCCGGTACGAGCAGTACTTC. Protein sequence: CASSQEGGVRYEQYF.

At least ten counts were recorded for this clonotype. The V and J genes are TRBV6-1 and TRBJ2-1; 7 bases align to TRBD2. CDR1 is MNHNS, CDR2 SASEGT, per germline. V trimming: 0 bases; J trimming: 1 base; junction bases outside the gene matches: 0. The CDR3 extends over 15 amino acids. CDR3 loop: CASSEAGGSYNEQFF. The CDR3, as DNA: TGTGCCAGCAGTGAAGCGGGGGGGTCCTACAATGAGCAGTTCTTC.

This clonotype was recorded many times. The rearrangement joins TRBV2 to TRBJ1-1; weak D call: TRBD1 (6 bases). The V end lost 8 bases, the J end lost 6 bases, and 10 bases lay between the germline ends. The CDR3 loop spans 11 amino acids. The germline CDR1 and CDR2 sequences are SNHLY and FYNNEI. CDR3 region: CASLRGPEAFF. CDR3 DNA: TGTGCCAGCCTCAGGGGCCCTGAAGCTTTCTTT.

This chain joins TRBV7-2 and TRBJ2-1; D is unclear. The CDR3 totals 13 residues. Germline CDR1 reads SGHTA; CDR2 reads FQGNSA. V lost 1 base and J 7 bases, leaving 8 bases between the germline ends. The CDR3: CASSLGGRNEQFF. CDR3 DNA: TGTGCCAGCAGCTTAGGCGGAAGAAATGAGCAGTTCTTC.

This clonotype was seen a few times. The rearrangement joins TRBV12-3 or TRBV12-4 to TRBJ1-1, with D perhaps matching TRBD1 (6 bases). Trimming stripped 6 bases from V and 4 bases from J, with 12 bases between. The length of the CDR3 is 13 residues. Written as DNA, the CDR3 is TGTGCCAGCAGGGTCACAGGGAGCACTGAAGCTTTCTTT. It codes for CASRVTGSTEAFF.

In this sample, this clonotype turned up many times. The V and J genes are TRBV6-1 and TRBJ1-1; D is uncertain. The V end lost 6 bases, the J end lost 1 base, and 6 bases lay between the germline ends. The CDR3 consists of 12 residues. CDR1 is MNHNS and CDR2 is SASEGT in the germline V gene. CDR3 loop: CASSPQNTEAFF. The CDR3 DNA is TGTGCCAGCAGCCCCCAGAACACTGAAGCTTTCTTT.

In its sample, this clonotype was seen many times. V and J are TRBV5-1 and TRBJ2-3; 10 nucleotides agree with TRBD2. The J segment lost 4 bases and the V segment lost 5 bases, leaving 10 bases of the junction unmatched. The CDR3 contains 16 residues. Germline assignment: CDR1 SGHRS and CDR2 YFSETQ. The DNA of the CDR3 is TGCGCCAGCAGGATAATCCCTAGCGGGGGAGCAGATACGCAGTATTTT. Amino acid sequence: CASRIIPSGGADTQYF. The whole variable domain, filled in from reference TRBV5-1 and TRBJ2-3, reads KAGVTQTPRYLIKTRGQQVTLSCSPISGHRSVSWYQQTPGQGLQFLFEYFSETQRNKGNFPGRFSGRQFSNSRSEMNVSTLELGDSALYLCASRIIPSGGADTQYFGPGTRLTVL.

The table lists this clonotype with a few counts. The rearrangement uses TRBV10-2 and TRBJ2-3, with D hard to call. Germline CDR1 and CDR2: WSHSY and SAAADI. V gave up 5 bases and J gave up 4 bases, with 10 bases separating them. CDR3 length equals 13 residues. Here the CDR3 reads CASSWGMADTQYF. Here the CDR3 DNA reads TGCGCCAGCAGTTGGGGAATGGCAGATACGCAGTATTTT.

Only a few counts were recorded for this clonotype. The CDR3 loop reads CASSVQGQLAYEQYF. CDR3 in DNA: TGTGCCAGTAGTGTCCAGGGGCAGCTAGCCTACGAGCAGTACTTC. V usage is TRBV19 and J usage is TRBJ2-7; D perhaps matches TRBD1 (6 bases). Germline CDR1 is LNHDA and CDR2 is SQIVND (reference sequence). The CDR3 has 15 residues. Trimming removed 5 bases at V and 2 bases at J, with 16 bases between. Using reference TRBV19 and TRBJ2-7 for the parts outside the CDR3, the full variable domain is DGGITQSPKYLFRKEGQNVTLSCEQNLNHDAMYWYRQDPGQGLRLIYYSQIVNDFQKGDIAEGYSVSREKKESFPLTVTSAQKNPTAFYLCASSVQGQLAYEQYFGPGTRLTVT.

This clonotype has at least ten counts. This rearrangement joins TRBV6-2 or TRBV6-3 to TRBJ2-7; D gene ambiguous. V lost 4 bases to trimming and J lost 6 bases, with 22 bases between them. Germline loops: CDR1 MNHEY, CDR2 SVGEGT. This CDR3 is built from 16 residues. The CDR3 coding sequence is TGTGCCAGCAGTTCCGGCTGGGTCCGCGGTTTCGGCGAGCAGTACTTC. It encodes CASSSGWVRGFGEQYF.

The chain uses TRBV20-1 and TRBJ1-1, with 7 positions matching TRBD1. Per the germline V gene, CDR1 is DFQATT and CDR2 is SNEGSKA (reference sequence). Trimming removed 6 bases from V and 5 bases from J; junction bases left unmatched: 6. The CDR3 runs 12 residues. The CDR3 is CSARDRVTEAFF. The CDR3, as DNA: TGCAGTGCCCGCGACAGGGTGACTGAAGCTTTCTTT.

This clonotype was counted many times. V usage is TRBV3-1 and J usage is TRBJ2-5; TRBD2 matches 7 bases. V was pared by 0 bases and J by 5 bases, with 6 bases of the junction left unmatched. The CDR3 is 15 residues long. CDR1 and CDR2 from the germline V gene are LGHDT and YNNKEL (reference sequence). The CDR3 protein is CASSQDLASGETQYF. The DNA for the CDR3 is TGTGCCAGCAGCCAAGATTTAGCTAGCGGTGAGACCCAGTACTTC.

In this sample, this clonotype turned up many times. V usage is TRBV11-2 and J usage is TRBJ2-2; TRBD1 aligns across 8 bases. The V segment lost 3 bases and the J segment 0 bases; nucleotides outside the gene matches: 3. Germline V gene data show CDR1 as SGHAT and CDR2 as FQNNGV. CDR3 length: 16 residues. The CDR3 protein is CASSFRTGTNTGELFF. Written as DNA, the CDR3 is TGTGCCAGCAGCTTCCGGACAGGGACGAACACCGGGGAGCTGTTTTTT. Supplemented by reference TRBV11-2 and TRBJ2-2, the full variable domain reads EAGVAQSPRYKIIEKRQSVAFWCNPISGHATLYWYQQILGQGPKLLIQFQNNGVVDDSQLPKDRFSAERLKGVDSTLKIQPAKLEDSAVYLCASSFRTGTNTGELFFGEGSRLTVL.

This clonotype turned up a few times. This sequence joins TRBV19 and TRBJ2-2; D is perhaps TRBD1 or TRBD2 (5 bases each). CDR1 is LNHDA, CDR2 SQIVND, per germline (reference sequence). Trimming removed 9 bases at V and 1 base at J, with 12 bases between. CDR3 length: 14 amino acids. Here the CDR3 DNA reads TGTGCCAGGTGGGACGGGGAGAACACCGGGGAGCTGTTTTTT. Amino acid sequence: CARWDGENTGELFF. Together with reference TRBV19 and TRBJ2-2, the CDR3 gives the full variable domain: DGGITQSPKYLFRKEGQNVTLSCEQNLNHDAMYWYRQDPGQGLRLIYYSQIVNDFQKGDIAEGYSVSREKKESFPLTVTSAQKNPTAFYLCARWDGENTGELFFGEGSRLTVL.

This clonotype showed up many times. V usage is TRBV6-1 and J usage is TRBJ2-7; tentative D call: TRBD2 (7 bases). This CDR3 spans 12 amino acids. Trimming took off 6 bases at V and 4 bases at J, with 10 bases between the two ends. Germline CDR1 MNHNS, CDR2 SASEGT. The CDR3 is CASRKGGYEQYF. The CDR3 region has the DNA TGTGCCAGCAGGAAGGGGGGGTACGAGCAGTACTTC.

This clonotype was picked up a small number of times. The J gene is TRBJ2-7, the V gene TRBV6-1; 9 positions match TRBD1. This CDR3 comprises 16 residues. Germline-derived CDR1 and CDR2 are MNHNS and SASEGT. V gave up 6 bases and J gave up 3 bases; unmatched junction bases: 12. CDR3 sequence: CASSTDRTGAGYEQYF. CDR3 sequence (DNA): TGTGCCAGCAGCACTGATAGGACAGGGGCTGGCTACGAGCAGTACTTC.

The table lists this clonotype with many counts. This chain connects TRBV7-2 to TRBJ2-5; 7 bases are shared with TRBD1. J lost 0 bases, V lost 5 bases, and 6 bases had no gene match. CDR3 length equals 15 residues. Germline values: CDR1 SGHTA, CDR2 FQGNSA. The CDR3 loop reads CASSDTGTDQETQYF. The CDR3 DNA is TGTGCCAGCAGCGACACCGGGACAGACCAAGAGACCCAGTACTTC.

In its sample, this clonotype was seen a few times. The J gene is TRBJ2-3, the V gene TRBV6-5; D ambiguous. With 2 bases removed from V and 0 bases from J, the gap between germline ends came to 3 bases. This CDR3 is built from 13 residues. Looked up from germline, CDR1 is MNHEY and CDR2 is SVGAGI. In nucleotides, the CDR3 is TGTGCCAGCAGTTACGGGAGCACAGATACGCAGTATTTT. It codes for CASSYGSTDTQYF.

The chain employs TRBV30 and TRBJ1-2, with TRBD1 identical over 8 bases. The V segment lost 8 bases and the J segment 7 bases; nucleotides outside the gene matches: 9. Germline values: CDR1 GTSNPN, CDR2 SVGIG (reference sequence). The CDR3 runs 12 residues. In nucleotides, the CDR3 is TGTGCCGGAACCAGGGGGCAGGGTGGCTACACCTTC. This sequence encodes CAGTRGQGGYTF.

The chain links TRBV11-2 to TRBJ1-5; tentative D call: TRBD1 (5 bases). Trimming pared 7 bases from V and 6 bases from J, leaving 13 bases between. CDR1 is SGHAT, CDR2 FQNNGV, per germline. The CDR3 covers 13 residues. In DNA form, the CDR3 reads TGTGCCAGCAAAGTGGGGGGAGGTCAGCCCCAGCATTTT. It translates to CASKVGGGQPQHF.

This clonotype occurred many times. V and J are TRBV20-1 and TRBJ1-2; D call uncertain. The CDR3 spans 17 residues. Germline V gene sequence: CDR1 DFQATT, CDR2 SNEGSKA (reference sequence). Trimming took 1 base from V and 4 from J, leaving 22 bases between them. CDR3 protein: CSARVESAERVRYGYTF. The DNA for the CDR3 is TGCAGTGCTAGAGTAGAGAGCGCCGAGCGGGTCCGCTATGGCTACACCTTC.

The chain recombines TRBV7-9 with TRBJ1-2; maybe TRBD1 (6 bases). There are 15 residues in the CDR3. Trimming removed 5 bases at V and 1 base at J, with 14 bases between. Germline assignment: CDR1 SEHNR and CDR2 FQNEAQ (reference sequence). In nucleotides, the CDR3 is TGTGCCAGCAGCCCCCACAGGGCTATTAACTATGGCTACACCTTC. Encoded protein: CASSPHRAINYGYTF.